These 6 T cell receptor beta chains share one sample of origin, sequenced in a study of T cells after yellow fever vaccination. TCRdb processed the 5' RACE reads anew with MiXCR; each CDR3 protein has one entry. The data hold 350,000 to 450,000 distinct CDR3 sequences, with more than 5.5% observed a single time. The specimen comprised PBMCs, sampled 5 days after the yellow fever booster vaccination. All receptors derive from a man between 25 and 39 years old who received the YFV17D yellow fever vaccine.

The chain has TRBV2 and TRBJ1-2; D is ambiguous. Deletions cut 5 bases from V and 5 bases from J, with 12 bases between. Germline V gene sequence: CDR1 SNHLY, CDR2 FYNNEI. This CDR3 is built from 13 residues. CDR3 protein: CASSFTPRYGYTF. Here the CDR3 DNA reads TGTGCCAGCAGTTTCACCCCTCGGTATGGCTACACCTTC. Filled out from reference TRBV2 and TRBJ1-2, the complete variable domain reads EPEVTQTPSHQVTQMGQEVILRCVPISNHLYFYWYRQILGQKVEFLVSFYNNEISEKSEIFDDQFSVERPDGSNFTLKIRSTKLEDSAMYFCASSFTPRYGYTFGSGTRLTVV.

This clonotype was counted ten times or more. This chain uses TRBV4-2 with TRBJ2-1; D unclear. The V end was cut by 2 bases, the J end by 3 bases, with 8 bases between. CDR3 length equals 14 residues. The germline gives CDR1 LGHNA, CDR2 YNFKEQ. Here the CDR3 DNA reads TGTGCCAGCAGCCAACCCGACGGCTACAATGAGCAGTTCTTC. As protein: CASSQPDGYNEQFF.

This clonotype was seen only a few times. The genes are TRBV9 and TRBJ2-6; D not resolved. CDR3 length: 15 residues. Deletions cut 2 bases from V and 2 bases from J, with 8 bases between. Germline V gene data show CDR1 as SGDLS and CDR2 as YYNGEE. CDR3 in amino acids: CASSVLPAGANVLTF. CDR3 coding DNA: TGTGCCAGCAGCGTTCTACCTGCTGGGGCCAACGTCCTGACTTTC.

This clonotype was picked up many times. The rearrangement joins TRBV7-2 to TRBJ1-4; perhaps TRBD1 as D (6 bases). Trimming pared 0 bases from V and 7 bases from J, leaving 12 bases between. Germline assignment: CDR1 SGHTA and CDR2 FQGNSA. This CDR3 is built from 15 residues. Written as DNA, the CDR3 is TGTGCCAGCAGCTTAGCGACAGGTGCTGGTGAAAAACTGTTTTTT. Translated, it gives CASSLATGAGEKLFF.

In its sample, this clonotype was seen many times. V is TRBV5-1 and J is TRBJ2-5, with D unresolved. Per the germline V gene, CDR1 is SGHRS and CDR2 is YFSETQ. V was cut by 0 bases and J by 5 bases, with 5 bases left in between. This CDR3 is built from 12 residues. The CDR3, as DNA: TGCGCCAGCAGCTTGGAAGGGGAGACCCAGTACTTC. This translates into CASSLEGETQYF.

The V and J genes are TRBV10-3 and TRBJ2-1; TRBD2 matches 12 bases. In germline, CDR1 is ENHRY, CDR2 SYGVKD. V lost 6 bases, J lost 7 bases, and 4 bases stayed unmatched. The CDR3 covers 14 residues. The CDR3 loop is CAIRLTSGGNEQFF. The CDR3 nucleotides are TGTGCCATCAGGCTTACTAGCGGGGGGAATGAGCAGTTCTTC.